This is a list of T cell receptor beta chains from one sample in a study of T cells in localized non-small cell lung cancer. TCRdb's copy holds only in-frame clones and misses some; the assay was immunoSEQ multiplex PCR. This table holds 20,000 to 30,000 clones, 81% found once. Here the sequenced sample was peripheral blood, taken before any cancer treatment. The receptors originated from a man aged 35 to 69 with stage III squamous cell lung carcinoma. CDR3s include the opening cysteine and the closing phenylalanine or tryptophan. The D gene is left open where the match is weak. Clone size is not always given. Where it is, it says once, few, many or a class for expanded clones.

J gene | clone size | D gene | V gene | CDR3 protein | CDR3 DNA
TRBJ1-6 | few | . | TRBV7-9 | CASSLDLTVNSPLHF | TGTGCCAGCAGCTTAGACCTGACAGTGAATTCACCCCTCCACTTT
TRBJ1-5 | . | . | TRBV9 | CASSPDRNQPQHF | TGTGCCAGCAGCCCGGACAGAAATCAGCCCCAGCATTTT
TRBJ1-3 | . | . | TRBV19 | CASRVNPPLSGNTIYF | TGTGCCAGTAGGGTTAACCCCCCACTCTCTGGAAACACCATATATTTT
TRBJ1-1 | . | . | TRBV5-8 | CASSFPGVNTEAFF | TGTGCCAGCAGCTTCCCAGGGGTGAACACTGAAGCTTTCTTT
TRBJ1-6 | . | . | TRBV15 | CATSRDRGSYNSPLHF | TGTGCCACCAGCAGAGATAGAGGCTCCTATAATTCACCCCTCCACTTT
TRBJ2-6 | . | . | TRBV14 | CASSRIGGAGANVLTF | TGTGCCAGCAGCCGAATAGGGGGAGCTGGGGCCAACGTCCTGACTTTC
TRBJ1-1 | once | TRBD1 | TRBV27 | CASSLRTGEAFF | TGTGCCAGCAGTTTAAGGACAGGCGAAGCTTTCTTT
TRBJ2-1 | . | . | TRBV6-1 | CASSEVEGRYNEQFF | TGTGCCAGCAGTGAAGTGGAGGGGAGGTACAATGAGCAGTTCTTC
TRBJ1-2 | once | TRBD1 | TRBV7-3 | CASSSRTGGGYTF | TGTGCCAGCAGCTCCCGGACAGGGGGTGGCTACACCTTC
TRBJ1-1 | . | . | TRBV10-3 | CAISGNTEAFF | TGTGCCATCAGCGGGAACACTGAAGCTTTCTTT
TRBJ2-3 | . | . | TRBV7-3 | CASSLNSGKADTQYF | TGTGCCAGCAGCTTAAACTCGGGAAAGGCAGATACGCAGTATTTT
TRBJ2-2 | . | . | TRBV7-9 | CASSPPGELFF | TGTGCCAGCAGCCCCCCCGGCGAGCTGTTTTTT
TRBJ2-1 | . | TRBD1 | TRBV28 | CASSGNFGTERFF | TGTGCCAGCAGTGGAAATTTTGGGACAGAGAGGTTCTTC
TRBJ1-4 | . | . | TRBV6-5 | CASSPSGEKLFF | TGTGCCAGCAGTCCCAGTGGAGAAAAACTGTTTTTT
TRBJ2-2 | . | . | TRBV28 | CASRLDGPFSGELFF | TGTGCCAGCAGGCTAGATGGCCCTTTCAGCGGGGAGCTGTTTTTT
TRBJ2-1 | . | TRBD1 | TRBV5-1 | CASSGGTGGPYNEQFF | TGCGCCAGCAGCGGTGGGACAGGAGGACCCTACAATGAGCAGTTCTTC
TRBJ1-1 | . | . | TRBV4-2 | CASSPGVGYTEAFF | TGTGCCAGCAGCCCAGGGGTAGGGTACACTGAAGCTTTCTTT
TRBJ2-3 | few | . | TRBV12-5 | CASGLTSAKTDTQYF | TGTGCTAGTGGTTTGACTAGTGCTAAAACAGATACGCAGTATTTT
TRBJ1-1 | once | . | TRBV18 | CASSPPTFGGGALMNTEAFF | TGTGCCAGCTCACCACCCACCTTTGGAGGGGGGGCCCTCATGAACACTGAAGCTTTCTTT
TRBJ2-1 | . | . | TRBV7-8 | CASSLAITANEQFF | TGTGCCAGCAGCTTAGCGATAACAGCTAATGAGCAGTTCTTC
TRBJ1-2 | . | TRBD1 | TRBV27 | CASSFQGARGYTF | TGTGCCAGCAGTTTTCAGGGGGCGAGGGGCTACACCTTC
TRBJ2-1 | . | . | TRBV7-6 | CASSSGPNNEQFF | TGTGCCAGCAGCTCCGGGCCCAACAATGAGCAGTTCTTC